A single sample gave rise to the 8 T cell receptor beta chains below, sequenced in a study of blood T cell repertoires in COVID-19. Method: immunoSEQ multiplex PCR; TCRdb's copy keeps in-frame clones and lacks some. This table has roughly 120,000 clones, approximately 84% appearing once. The material sequenced was peripheral blood. The receptors were sampled from a man between 65 and 79 years old with active or convalescent COVID-19.

This clone was observed a single time. This chain links TRBV10-3 with TRBJ2-7; 13 nucleotides agree with TRBD2. CDR3 length equals 18 residues. Germline assignment: CDR1 ENHRY and CDR2 SYGVKD. The junction had 15 bases not matched to a gene; V was cut back by 6 bases and J by 4 bases. CDR3 residues: CAISSTHKGTSGEYEQYF. The CDR3 DNA is TGTGCCATCAGCTCAACCCATAAAGGGACTAGCGGGGAGTACGAGCAGTACTTC.

V gene TRBV11-2 combines with J gene TRBJ1-2, with no clear D. The germline V gene has CDR1 SGHAT and CDR2 FQNNGV. Between the trimmed V and J ends, which lost 5 bases and 4 bases, there was a span of 14 bases. The CDR3 extends over 14 amino acids. In DNA, the CDR3 is TGTGCCAGCAGCCGAAGCTTCACGGGCTATGGCTACACCTTC. It codes for CASSRSFTGYGYTF.

The rearrangement joins TRBV28 to TRBJ2-7; 7 nucleotides line up with TRBD2. Germline CDR1 MDHEN, CDR2 SYDVKM. V was pared by 5 bases and J by 6 bases, with 13 bases of the junction left unmatched. The CDR3 is 15 residues long. DNA for the CDR3: TGTGCCAGCAGTGCCCCTGCGGGGAGGGGAAGCGAGCAGTACTTC. Protein: CASSAPAGRGSEQYF.

The rearrangement joins TRBV27 to TRBJ2-1; 10 bases are a match to TRBD2. Per germline, CDR1 MNHEY and CDR2 SMNVEV (reference sequence). With 4 bases clipped from V and 6 bases from J, the junction kept 6 bases outside the gene matches. The CDR3 length is 15 residues. CDR3: CASSSPAGGVNEQFF. The CDR3 nucleotides are TGTGCCAGCAGTTCCCCAGCGGGAGGGGTCAATGAGCAGTTCTTC.

A remark on this clone: Its ends do not fully match the called genes, so a read error is possible. The chain couples TRBV6-1 to TRBJ2-4; 8 nucleotides match TRBD1. The germline V gene has CDR1 MNHNS and CDR2 SASEGT. The CDR3 extends over 12 amino acids. CDR3 loop: CASSEVDRVVDF. The CDR3 DNA reads as TGTGCCAGCAGTGAAGTGGACAGGGTCGTGGACTTC.

This chain joins TRBV6-2 or TRBV6-3 and TRBJ2-1, with 11 bases identical to TRBD2. The CDR3 covers 16 residues. The V segment lost 6 bases and the J segment 3 bases; nucleotides outside the gene matches: 7. CDR1 is MNHEY, CDR2 SVGEGT, per germline. The CDR3 DNA follows: TGTGCCAGCAGCTCCTTACTAGCGGGAGTCTACAATGAGCAGTTCTTC. It codes for CASSSLLAGVYNEQFF.

This sequence joins TRBV6-2 or TRBV6-3 and TRBJ2-7; 8 bases line up with TRBD1. V lost 7 bases and J lost 2; bases outside the gene matches: 10. Germline V gives CDR1 MNHEY, CDR2 SVGEGT. The CDR3 runs 15 residues. The CDR3 nucleotides are TGTGCCAGCAACCCAGGGGGCAGCTTAGCCTACGAGCAGTACTTC. Translating it yields CASNPGGSLAYEQYF.

The chain has TRBV11-3 and TRBJ2-3; D is perhaps TRBD2 (5 bases). With 6 bases removed from V and 1 base from J, the gap between germline ends came to 14 bases. CDR1 and CDR2 from the germline V gene are SGHNT and YENEEA. The CDR3 extends over 15 amino acids. The CDR3 loop reads CASSPDYLGTDTQYF. The CDR3 DNA follows: TGTGCCAGCAGTCCAGACTACCTGGGCACAGATACGCAGTATTTT.